Presented here are 13 T cell receptor beta chains from one specimen sequenced in a study of immune evolution from preneoplasia to lung adenocarcinoma. Data came from immunoSEQ multiplex PCR; TCRdb stores just in-frame clones and leaves some out. The sample lists several thousand clones; roughly 69% were seen once. Source material: FFPE atypical adenomatous hyperplasia tissue from the lung. Stated subset: atypical adenomatous hyperplasia (AAH), lung preneoplasia. These receptors were collected from an older donor with lung adenocarcinoma. Some clones in this sample may be carry-over from other donors' samples.

J is TRBJ2-2 and V is TRBV2, with D perhaps matching TRBD1 (7 bases). Germline-derived CDR1 and CDR2 are SNHLY and FYNNEI. CDR3 size: 16 residues. Trimming took 2 bases from V and 2 from J, leaving 12 bases between them. The CDR3 reads CASSESRGDNTGELFF. CDR3 bases: TGTGCCAGCAGTGAATCCAGGGGGGATAACACCGGGGAGCTGTTTTTT.

This clone was counted only a few times. The V gene is TRBV5-4, the J gene TRBJ1-2; a weak D match, TRBD1 (5 bases). The CDR3 loop spans 15 amino acids. CDR1 and CDR2 (germline): SGHNT, YYREEE (reference sequence). The V end lost 0 bases, the J end lost 1 base, and 10 bases lay between the germline ends. The CDR3 sequence: CASSLELGRNYGYTF. The CDR3 region has the DNA TGTGCCAGCAGCTTGGAGTTGGGACGTAACTATGGCTACACCTTC.

The rearrangement links TRBV21-1 to TRBJ1-5; the table's D call, TRBD1, was not checked against the DNA. TRBV21-1 is a known pseudogene. This CDR3 comprises 19 residues. The DNA of the CDR3 is TGTGCCAGCAGCAAAGCGGGACAGAACCGTATAGGAGGCAATCAGCCCCAGCATTTT. Amino acids: CASSKAGQNRIGGNQPQHF.

The genes are TRBV28 and TRBJ2-7; D is unresolved. There are 11 residues in the CDR3. The ends were cut back, 3 bases at V and 0 bases at J, with 0 bases in the middle. CDR1 and CDR2 from the germline V gene are MDHEN and SYDVKM. The CDR3 DNA reads as TGTGCCAGCAGTTTCTCCTACGAGCAGTACTTC. It specifies CASSFSYEQYF.

Of note for this clone: Other DNA sequences from this sample encode an identical CDR3 as well. The chain has TRBV30 and TRBJ1-2; D not resolved. The CDR3 loop spans 14 amino acids. With 2 bases removed from V and 8 bases from J, the gap between germline ends came to 18 bases. Per germline, CDR1 GTSNPN and CDR2 SVGIG (reference sequence). CDR3 nucleotide sequence: TGTGCCTGGAGTCCTTATAGACAATCGGGCGGCTACACCTTC. This encodes CAWSPYRQSGGYTF.

This clone turned up a few times. V is TRBV6-6 and J is TRBJ1-5; D call uncertain. The V end lost 4 bases, the J end lost 9 bases, and 13 bases lay between the germline ends. CDR1 is MNHNY, CDR2 SVGAGI, per germline (reference sequence). The CDR3 extends over 13 amino acids. The CDR3 region is CASSSSDGLPQHF. Written as DNA, the CDR3 is TGTGCCAGCAGTTCATCCGACGGTCTGCCCCAGCATTTT.

The chain is built from TRBV6-1 and TRBJ1-2; 8 nucleotides line up with TRBD1. CDR3 size: 13 residues. Looked up from germline, CDR1 is MNHNS and CDR2 is SASEGT. Losses at the gene ends were 2 bases for V and 5 bases for J; bases not matched to a gene: 1. The CDR3 bases are TGTGCCAGCAGTGAACAGGGGGCATATGGCTACACCTTC. Its protein is CASSEQGAYGYTF.

CDR3 residues: CASSQDRGRDTQYF. CDR3 coding DNA: TGTGCCAGCAGCCAGGACAGGGGGAGAGATACGCAGTATTTT. J is TRBJ2-3 and V is TRBV7-2; 10 bases fit TRBD1. The germline V gene encodes CDR1 SGHTA and CDR2 FQGNSA. V shed 5 bases, J shed 5 bases, and the junction held 4 bases outside the gene matches. The CDR3 totals 14 residues.

The chain joins TRBV5-4 to TRBJ2-5; 7 bases agree with TRBD2. The CDR3 totals 14 residues. CDR1 is SGHNT, CDR2 YYREEE, per germline (reference sequence). The J segment lost 4 bases and the V segment lost 4 bases, leaving 7 bases of the junction unmatched. The DNA of the CDR3 is TGTGCCAGCAGCCCGTGGGGGGGGTCAGAGACCCAGTACTTC. It is translated as CASSPWGGSETQYF.

V is TRBV19 and J is TRBJ1-4; 8 bases line up with TRBD1. The CDR3 covers 14 residues. With V trimmed by 2 bases and J by 8 bases, 4 bases remained unmatched. CDR1 and CDR2 (germline): LNHDA, SQIVND (reference sequence). CDR3 residues: CASSISRGREKLFF. In nucleotides, the CDR3 is TGTGCCAGTAGTATATCCAGGGGGCGAGAAAAACTGTTTTTT.

As DNA, the CDR3 is TGCGCCAGCAGCCAAGATGGCGGGACAGCACAAGCCGGGGAGCTGTTTTTT. The encoded protein is CASSQDGGTAQAGELFF. This chain uses TRBV4-1 with TRBJ2-2; maybe TRBD1 (7 bases). There are 17 residues in the CDR3. V shed 0 bases and J shed 6 bases, with 17 bases lying between them. Germline CDR1 is MGHRA and CDR2 is YSYEKL.

The chain carries TRBV19 and TRBJ1-5; D is uncertain. CDR1 and CDR2 from the germline V gene are LNHDA and SQIVND (reference sequence). The CDR3 is made up of 14 amino acids. Trimming took off 6 bases at V and 7 bases at J, with 16 bases between the two ends. The CDR3 is CASRGSADGQPQHF. The CDR3 DNA sequence: TGTGCCAGTAGAGGCAGCGCGGATGGGCAGCCCCAGCATTTT.

Comment on this clone: Other DNA sequences within the sample encode an identical CDR3. The chain joins TRBV18 to TRBJ2-5, with no clear D. Trimming cost V 3 bases and J 5 bases, with 13 bases left between them. This CDR3 comprises 14 residues. The germline gives CDR1 KGHSH, CDR2 LQKENI. CDR3 region: CASSPVPAGETQYF. Here the CDR3 DNA reads TGTGCCAGCTCACCGGTGCCCGCCGGGGAGACCCAGTACTTC.